A selection of T cell receptor beta chains follows, all from one sample in a study of response to subunit inactivated influenza vaccine. MiXCR, applied by TCRdb to the RT-PCR reads, yields one record per CDR3 protein. This table holds about 540,000 distinct CDR3 sequences, around a quarter found once. The same data also went into a second study, on T cells expressing NK-cell markers.

The material was CD4+ T cells sorted from PBMCs, obtained 11 to 12 days after vaccination. Source of these receptors: a man aged 45-65 years who received an inactivated influenza vaccine. CDR3s include the opening cysteine and the closing phenylalanine or tryptophan. A D gene is named only where the DNA matches it firmly. Rows give clone size only sometimes, using once, few, many, or a class for an expanded clone.

DNA: TGCAGTGCTGAGGGGGGGCCCGGCACAGATACGCAGTATTTT
CDR3: CSAEGGPGTDTQYF
length: 14
J: TRBJ2-3
V: TRBV20-1
D: .
size: .

DNA: TGCAGTGCTAGAGATTTCACATGGGCTTTCTTT
CDR3: CSARDFTWAFF
length: 11
J: TRBJ1-1
V: TRBV20-1
D: .
size: few

DNA: TGTGCCAGCAGTGCCCCCCAGGGACCCTACGAGCAGTACTTC
CDR3: CASSAPQGPYEQYF
length: 14
J: TRBJ2-7
V: TRBV25-1
D: .
size: .

DNA: TGTGCCAGCAGCCAATCACCCGGGGGCTCCTACGAGCAGTACTTC
CDR3: CASSQSPGGSYEQYF
length: 15
J: TRBJ2-7
V: TRBV3-1
D: .
size: .

DNA: TGTGCCAGCAGCCCCAGACGCTGGTACGAGCAGTACTTC
CDR3: CASSPRRWYEQYF
length: 13
J: TRBJ2-7
V: TRBV11-2
D: .
size: .

DNA: TGTGCCAGCAGCCAGAGAGACAGCAGCAATCAGCCCCAGCATTTT
CDR3: CASSQRDSSNQPQHF
length: 15
J: TRBJ1-5
V: TRBV4-2
D: .
size: .

DNA: TGTGCCAGCAGCTTAGGAGCGGGAGGTTATCCCTACGAGCAGTACTTC
CDR3: CASSLGAGGYPYEQYF
length: 16
J: TRBJ2-7
V: TRBV7-2
D: TRBD2
size: few

DNA: TGTGCCAGCAGGCCCGCGGGCTCCTACAATGAGCAGTTCTTC
CDR3: CASRPAGSYNEQFF
length: 14
J: TRBJ2-1
V: TRBV7-8
D: .
size: many

DNA: TGTGCCAGCAGTCACACTCCCCATGAGACCCAGTACTTC
CDR3: CASSHTPHETQYF
length: 13
J: TRBJ2-5
V: TRBV25-1
D: .
size: few

DNA: TGTGCCAGCAGTTTACGGGGGGCGCTTAGCACTGAAGCTTTCTTT
CDR3: CASSLRGALSTEAFF
length: 15
J: TRBJ1-1
V: TRBV12-3/TRBV12-4
D: .
size: .

DNA: TGTGCCAGCAGTGAAATCGGCAGACGCACAGATACGCAGTATTTT
CDR3: CASSEIGRRTDTQYF
length: 15
J: TRBJ2-3
V: TRBV6-1
D: .
size: .

DNA: TGTGCCAGCAGCCCCTCGGACAGGAAAGAGACCCAGTACTTC
CDR3: CASSPSDRKETQYF
length: 14
J: TRBJ2-5
V: TRBV4-2
D: TRBD1
size: few

DNA: TGTGCCAGCAGTTCCTCGACAGCGAACACTGAAGCTTTCTTT
CDR3: CASSSSTANTEAFF
length: 14
J: TRBJ1-1
V: TRBV6-5
D: .
size: many

DNA: TGTGCCAGCAGTTACCTTAGCGGGAGGCCCTACGAGCAGTACTTC
CDR3: CASSYLSGRPYEQYF
length: 15
J: TRBJ2-7
V: TRBV6-5
D: TRBD2
size: few

DNA: TGCAGTGCTCGCCCCCGGCTAGCGGGAGATTGGGATACGCAGTATTTT
CDR3: CSARPRLAGDWDTQYF
length: 16
J: TRBJ2-3
V: TRBV20-1
D: TRBD2
size: .

DNA: TGTGCCAGCAGTTCCGGGACAGGGGCACGGGATGAGCAGTTCTTC
CDR3: CASSSGTGARDEQFF
length: 15
J: TRBJ2-1
V: TRBV11-3
D: TRBD1
size: few

DNA: TGTGCCAGTAGTATCCGAGGGATTGGTGCCATATACAATGAGCAGTTCTTC
CDR3: CASSIRGIGAIYNEQFF
length: 17
J: TRBJ2-1
V: TRBV19
D: .
size: few

DNA: TGTGCCAGCAGTGACAGGGGCCGCGACGAAAAACTGTTTTTT
CDR3: CASSDRGRDEKLFF
length: 14
J: TRBJ1-4
V: TRBV6-1
D: .
size: few

DNA: TGTGCCAGCGTCCGGGACAGGGCCTCAGATACGCAGTATTTT
CDR3: CASVRDRASDTQYF
length: 14
J: TRBJ2-3
V: TRBV7-2
D: TRBD1
size: .

DNA: TGCAGTGCTCGAGGACAGGGCCATGAAAAACTGTTTTTT
CDR3: CSARGQGHEKLFF
length: 13
J: TRBJ1-4
V: TRBV20-1
D: TRBD1
size: .

DNA: TGTGCCAGCAGCTTTGGAAGTAGCGGGAACAATGAGCAGTTCTTC
CDR3: CASSFGSSGNNEQFF
length: 15
J: TRBJ2-1
V: TRBV7-8
D: TRBD2
size: .

DNA: TGCAGTGCTAAGAACGCTGGGATACCATCAGAGACCCAGTACTTC
CDR3: CSAKNAGIPSETQYF
length: 15
J: TRBJ2-5
V: TRBV20-1
D: .
size: few

DNA: TGTGCCAGCTCACCATCCCTTGGGGGGAACACTGAAGCTTTCTTT
CDR3: CASSPSLGGNTEAFF
length: 15
J: TRBJ1-1
V: TRBV18
D: .
size: .

DNA: TGTGCCAGCAGGGTGGACATAAGTTCACCCCTCCACTTT
CDR3: CASRVDISSPLHF
length: 13
J: TRBJ1-6
V: TRBV2
D: .
size: few

DNA: TGCGCCAGCAGCTCCCAGACCTCTAGCACAGATACGCAGTATTTT
CDR3: CASSSQTSSTDTQYF
length: 15
J: TRBJ2-3
V: TRBV5-1
D: .
size: .

DNA: TGCAGTGCCAGGGTAGCGGAAAAAAACATTCAGTACTTC
CDR3: CSARVAEKNIQYF
length: 13
J: TRBJ2-4
V: TRBV20-1
D: .
size: .

DNA: TGTGCCAGCAGTTTATATCCCCCCTCAGGGGGGCTCACTGAAGCTTTCTTT
CDR3: CASSLYPPSGGLTEAFF
length: 17
J: TRBJ1-1
V: TRBV27
D: TRBD1
size: few

DNA: TGTGCCACCAGCAGAGATCTCGAAGGGGGCACTGAAGCTTTCTTT
CDR3: CATSRDLEGGTEAFF
length: 15
J: TRBJ1-1
V: TRBV15
D: .
size: once

DNA: TGTGCCACCAAGCAATGGGGGGCGTACTACAATGAGCAGTTCTTC
CDR3: CATKQWGAYYNEQFF
length: 15
J: TRBJ2-1
V: TRBV7-9
D: .
size: .

DNA: TGCGCCAGCAGCTTGACCGGGACGGAACAAGAGACCCAGTACTTC
CDR3: CASSLTGTEQETQYF
length: 15
J: TRBJ2-5
V: TRBV5-1
D: .
size: .

DNA: TGTGCCAGCAGTCTTTACGGACAGGGGGCCACAGATACGCAGTATTTT
CDR3: CASSLYGQGATDTQYF
length: 16
J: TRBJ2-3
V: TRBV2
D: TRBD1
size: .

DNA: TGCAGTGCTAGAGAGGAGGGTCTAGCGGCCGGGGAGCTGTTTTTT
CDR3: CSAREEGLAAGELFF
length: 15
J: TRBJ2-2
V: TRBV20-1
D: TRBD2
size: .

DNA: TGCGCCAGCACTTGGGGGATCATGGACACCGGGGAGCTGTTTTTT
CDR3: CASTWGIMDTGELFF
length: 15
J: TRBJ2-2
V: TRBV5-1
D: .
size: few

DNA: TGCAGTGCTGGAGGGACTAGCGGGAGCGATGAGCAGTTCTTC
CDR3: CSAGGTSGSDEQFF
length: 14
J: TRBJ2-1
V: TRBV20-1
D: TRBD2
size: .

DNA: TGCGCCAGCAGCCAATCGGACAGGGGAGGCACTGAAGCTTTCTTT
CDR3: CASSQSDRGGTEAFF
length: 15
J: TRBJ1-1
V: TRBV4-3
D: TRBD1
size: few

DNA: TGTGCCAGCAGCTTAATGGGAGCTGGAAACACCATATATTTT
CDR3: CASSLMGAGNTIYF
length: 14
J: TRBJ1-3
V: TRBV7-2
D: .
size: few

DNA: TGCAGCGTTGTGGGGACCGGGGAGCTGTTTTTT
CDR3: CSVVGTGELFF
length: 11
J: TRBJ2-2
V: TRBV29-1
D: .
size: few

DNA: TGCGCCAGCAGCTGGCAGGGGGGTTACGAGCAGTACTTC
CDR3: CASSWQGGYEQYF
length: 13
J: TRBJ2-7
V: TRBV4-3
D: .
size: .

DNA: TGTGCCAGCAGCCCTGGCGCTCGAACTAGCTTCCACCTCTTT
CDR3: CASSPGARTSFHLF
length: 14
J: TRBJ2-3
V: TRBV7-2
D: .
size: few

DNA: TGTGCCACCAGCAGAGATAGCGGGAGAACGACCAAAAACATTCAGTACTTC
CDR3: CATSRDSGRTTKNIQYF
length: 17
J: TRBJ2-4
V: TRBV15
D: TRBD2
size: few

DNA: TGTGCCAGCAGTGGCTACGCCAGCTCCTACGAGCAGTACTTC
CDR3: CASSGYASSYEQYF
length: 14
J: TRBJ2-7
V: TRBV25-1
D: .
size: .

DNA: TGTGCCAGCAGCCGGGGACAGAATGGAAACACCATATATTTT
CDR3: CASSRGQNGNTIYF
length: 14
J: TRBJ1-3
V: TRBV7-2
D: TRBD1
size: .

DNA: TGCAGTGCTAACAGGGATTCCACTGAAGCTTTCTTT
CDR3: CSANRDSTEAFF
length: 12
J: TRBJ1-1
V: TRBV20-1
D: .
size: few

DNA: TGTGCCAGCAGCTTACCCGACAGGGGACGAGAGACCCAGTACTTC
CDR3: CASSLPDRGRETQYF
length: 15
J: TRBJ2-5
V: TRBV11-2
D: TRBD1
size: .

DNA: TGCAGCGTTGAAACGAGGGGGAGCTCCTACGAGCAGTACTTC
CDR3: CSVETRGSSYEQYF
length: 14
J: TRBJ2-7
V: TRBV29-1
D: .
size: many

DNA: TGCAGTGCCCCTGGTCAGGGGGGGTGGCAAGAGACCCAGTACTTC
CDR3: CSAPGQGGWQETQYF
length: 15
J: TRBJ2-5
V: TRBV20-1
D: .
size: few

DNA: TGTGCCAGCAGCTTAGATCGGCTAGCGGGGGAAACCTCCTACGAGCAGTACTTC
CDR3: CASSLDRLAGETSYEQYF
length: 18
J: TRBJ2-7
V: TRBV11-2
D: TRBD2
size: .

DNA: TGTGCCAGCAGTGAATCGGCCCGACGGGGCTTC
CDR3: CASSESARRGF
length: 11
J: TRBJ2-5
V: TRBV6-1
D: .
size: .

DNA: TGCAGTGCTAGAAGTTTTTCGAAAGGGACAGGGGGCTCCTACGAGCAGTACTTC
CDR3: CSARSFSKGTGGSYEQYF
length: 18
J: TRBJ2-7
V: TRBV20-1
D: TRBD1
size: .

DNA: TGCAGCGTTGAAGATAGCGGGAGTCGTCAAGAGACCCAGTACTTC
CDR3: CSVEDSGSRQETQYF
length: 15
J: TRBJ2-5
V: TRBV29-1
D: TRBD2
size: few

DNA: TGCGCCAGCAGCTTGGTAGGGAATGGAATGAACACTGAAGCTTTCTTT
CDR3: CASSLVGNGMNTEAFF
length: 16
J: TRBJ1-1
V: TRBV5-1
D: .
size: .

DNA: TGCGCCAGCAGCCTGGGACAGGGATCTTTCGAGCAGTACTTC
CDR3: CASSLGQGSFEQYF
length: 14
J: TRBJ2-7
V: TRBV5-1
D: TRBD1
size: few

DNA: TGTGCCAGCAGCTTAGGGAGACACGTAAGCTCCTACGAGCAGTACTTC
CDR3: CASSLGRHVSSYEQYF
length: 16
J: TRBJ2-7
V: TRBV7-2
D: .
size: few

DNA: TGTGCCAGCAGCAGGGTTGCCGGGACAGGACTTCCCGTGGGCAAAAACATTCAGTACTTC
CDR3: CASSRVAGTGLPVGKNIQYF
length: 20
J: TRBJ2-4
V: TRBV11-1
D: TRBD1
size: few